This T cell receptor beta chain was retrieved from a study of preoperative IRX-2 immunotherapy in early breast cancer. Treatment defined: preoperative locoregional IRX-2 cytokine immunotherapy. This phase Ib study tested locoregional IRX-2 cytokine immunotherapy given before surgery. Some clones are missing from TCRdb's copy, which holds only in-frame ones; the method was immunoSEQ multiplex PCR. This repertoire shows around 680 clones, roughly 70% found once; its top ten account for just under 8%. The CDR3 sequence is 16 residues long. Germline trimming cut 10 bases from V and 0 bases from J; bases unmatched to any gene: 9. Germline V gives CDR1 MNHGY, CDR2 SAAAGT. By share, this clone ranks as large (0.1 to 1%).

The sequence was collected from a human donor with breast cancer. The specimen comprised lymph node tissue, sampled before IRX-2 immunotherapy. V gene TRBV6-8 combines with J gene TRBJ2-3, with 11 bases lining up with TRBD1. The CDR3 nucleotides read TGTGCCATCAGGGGGGACAGGGGGAGAAGCACAGATACGCAGTATTTT. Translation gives CAIRGDRGRSTDTQYF.